This T cell receptor beta chain is from a study of T cell repertoires in aging, cancer and after chemotherapy. Whole-study results and caveats: Rebound thymic output was suggested by rising median generation probability during chemotherapy in each cancer cohort.

Germline CDR1 and CDR2: KGHSH and LQKENI. This CDR3 contains 15 residues. Trimming pared 1 base from V and 1 base from J, leaving 8 bases between. This clonotype came up a few times. Its antigen is as yet unknown. Amplification of TCR beta used genomic DNA extracted from peripheral blood. A mixed TRB-A/B primer pool amplified rearranged TRB by multiplex touch-down PCR. TCRdb used MiXCR to reprocess the multiplex PCR reads, holding one entry per CDR3 protein. The repertoire consists of around 3,000 distinct CDR3 sequences, with around 21% occurring once and the leading ten covering more than 3%. The sample was blood. V is TRBV18 and J is TRBJ1-3; D gene uncertain. The sequence derives from a human donor with a solid tumor. The CDR3 nucleotides are TGTGCCAGCTCACCACAGGGAGTTTCTGGAAACACCATATATTTT. Protein product: CASSPQGVSGNTIYF.